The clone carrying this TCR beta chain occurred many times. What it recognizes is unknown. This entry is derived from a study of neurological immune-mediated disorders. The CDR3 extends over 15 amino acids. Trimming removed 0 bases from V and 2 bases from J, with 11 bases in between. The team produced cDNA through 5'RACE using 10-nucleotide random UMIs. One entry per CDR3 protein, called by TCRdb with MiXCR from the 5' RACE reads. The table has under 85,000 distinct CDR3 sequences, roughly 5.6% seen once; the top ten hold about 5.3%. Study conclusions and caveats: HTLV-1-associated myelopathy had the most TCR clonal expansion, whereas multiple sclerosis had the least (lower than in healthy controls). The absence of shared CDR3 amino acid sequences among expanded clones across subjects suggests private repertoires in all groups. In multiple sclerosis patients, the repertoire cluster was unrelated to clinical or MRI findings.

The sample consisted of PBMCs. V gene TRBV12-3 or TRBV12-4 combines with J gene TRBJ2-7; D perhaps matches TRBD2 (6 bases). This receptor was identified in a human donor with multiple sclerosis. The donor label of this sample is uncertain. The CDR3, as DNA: TGTGCCAGCAGTTTAGCTGGAGGGCCCACCTACGAGCAGTACTTC. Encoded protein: CASSLAGGPTYEQYF.